The 10 T cell receptor beta chains below were found in one sample sequenced in a study of CD8+CD57+ T cells in acquired aplastic anemia. Genomic DNA acted as the template from which TCR beta VDJ combination and CDR3 sequence profiling were carried out. MiXCR was run by TCRdb on the reads, yielding one entry per CDR3 protein. The table shows around 230,000 distinct CDR3 sequences, with roughly 57% occurring only once. Sequencing was performed on sorted CD4+, CD8+, or CD8+CD57+ T cells (not recorded which) from PBMCs. The receptors derive from a human donor in good health.

J is TRBJ2-1 and V is TRBV7-9; a possible D gene is TRBD1 (5 bases). Trimming left V 5 bases short and J 10 bases short, with 12 bases between. From germline, CDR1 is SEHNR and CDR2 FQNEAQ (reference sequence). This CDR3 contains 12 residues. The DNA for the CDR3 is TGTGCCAGCAGCCTGGACATCTACGAGCAGTTCTTC. Protein sequence: CASSLDIYEQFF.

The chain is built from TRBV9 and TRBJ2-2; no reliable D call. The CDR3 has 13 amino acids. V was trimmed by 4 bases and J by 3 bases, leaving 7 bases between them. CDR1 is SGDLS, CDR2 YYNGEE, per germline. The CDR3 here is CASSPRYTGELFF. CDR3 coding DNA: TGTGCCAGCAGCCCGAGGTACACCGGGGAGCTGTTTTTT. The whole variable domain, remainder taken from reference TRBV9 and TRBJ2-2, is DSGVTQTPKHLITATGQRVTLRCSPRSGDLSVYWYQQSLDQGLQFLIQYYNGEERAKGNILERFSAQQFPDLHSELNLSSLELGDSALYFCASSPRYTGELFFGEGSRLTVL.

This clonotype was recorded many times. The rearrangement uses TRBV7-9 and TRBJ1-1; the D is unclear. The germline CDR1 and CDR2 sequences are SEHNR and FQNEAQ (reference sequence). This CDR3 is built from 16 residues. The ends were cut back, 4 bases at V and 1 base at J, with 16 bases in the middle. This CDR3 is CASSSKGGKPNTEAFF. CDR3 DNA: TGTGCCAGCAGCTCCAAAGGCGGAAAACCGAACACTGAAGCTTTCTTT.

This clonotype was picked up a small number of times. This chain connects TRBV14 to TRBJ1-6; D is perhaps TRBD1 (5 bases). Germline loops: CDR1 SGHDN, CDR2 FVKESK. The CDR3 sequence is 12 residues long. Trimming cost V 0 bases and J 14 bases, with 8 bases left between them. The CDR3 is CASSQEGVTLHF. The CDR3 coding sequence is TGTGCCAGCAGCCAAGAGGGGGTAACCCTCCACTTT.

This clonotype was seen only once. The J gene is TRBJ1-5, the V gene TRBV29-1; D gene ambiguous. V was cut by 7 bases and J by 4 bases, with 14 bases left in between. Germline CDR1 is SQVTM and CDR2 is ANQGSEA. The CDR3 is 13 residues long. CDR3 bases: TGCAGCGCGGAGATCCAGGAAAATCAGCCCCAGCATTTT. Encoded protein: CSAEIQENQPQHF.

The rearrangement joins TRBV24-1 to TRBJ2-2; D not resolved. The length of the CDR3 is 14 residues. V lost 1 base and J lost 4, with 6 bases in between. Looked up from germline, CDR1 is KGHDR and CDR2 is SFDVKD. CDR3 bases: TGTGCCACCAGTGATTTACTCCGCACCGGGGAGCTGTTTTTT. Protein product: CATSDLLRTGELFF.

V is TRBV5-1 and J is TRBJ1-3; the match to TRBD1 covers 7 bases. The CDR3 extends over 16 amino acids. Per the germline V gene, CDR1 is SGHRS and CDR2 is YFSETQ. Trimming cost V 4 bases and J 0 bases; bases outside gene matches: 7. CDR3 bases: TGCGCCAGCAGCGCGGGGGGGACAGCCTCTGGAAACACCATATATTTT. It yields the protein CASSAGGTASGNTIYF.

This chain uses TRBV5-5 with TRBJ2-7, with D possibly matching TRBD1 (6 bases). This CDR3 is built from 14 residues. V lost 2 bases, J lost 2 bases, and 11 bases lay in between. The germline V gene encodes CDR1 SGHKS and CDR2 YYEKEE (reference sequence). CDR3 sequence reads: CASSFGQRTYEQYF. The DNA for the CDR3 is TGTGCCAGCAGCTTCGGACAGCGCACCTACGAGCAGTACTTC.

This chain uses TRBV27 with TRBJ2-6; D may be TRBD1 (6 bases). The germline V and J ends were trimmed by 6 bases and 2 bases, with 20 bases remaining between them. Germline V gene lookup returns CDR1 MNHEY and CDR2 SMNVEV (reference sequence). The CDR3 spans 18 residues. The CDR3 protein is CASREQGSGEPGANVLTF. The DNA of the CDR3 is TGTGCCAGCAGAGAACAGGGTTCTGGGGAGCCTGGGGCCAACGTCCTGACTTTC.

The V gene is TRBV29-1, the J gene TRBJ2-1, with D uncertain. Per germline, CDR1 SQVTM and CDR2 ANQGSEA. Trimming removed 3 bases from V and 3 bases from J, with 12 bases in between. The CDR3 loop spans 14 amino acids. In nucleotides, the CDR3 is TGCAGCGTTGATGCGTTGGAAGTCTACAATGAGCAGTTCTTC. This gives the protein CSVDALEVYNEQFF.